Described below is a single T cell receptor beta chain sequence and its context. Its antigen specificity is not known. No clone much larger than this one lies a single base away; base qualities are absent. Libraries were built with the immunoSEQ multiplex PCR assay. TCRdb's version of the immuneACCESS table is confined to in-frame rearrangements and falls short of the full clone set. An unresolved V gene accounts for under half of the shortfall where checked; the remainder is of unknown origin. The sample table shows more than 85,000 clones, and just under 95% are seen once. The ten largest clones represent 1.2% to 1.5% of the sample. The sample comes from a study of T cell changes during pregnancy in multiple sclerosis (dated by TCRdb to 2018 to 2020). About the investigation overall: Changes in the T cell repertoire over the course of pregnancy were examined in this study in women with multiple sclerosis.

The source is a female donor in good health, enrolled as a control in a pregnancy study. The source material was peripheral blood, sampled in the third trimester of pregnancy.

The CDR3 region: CASSRGQIRSEQYF. Read as DNA, the sequence is TGCGCCAGCAGCCGGGGACAGATTCGGTCCGAGCAGTACTTC. Recombination connected TRBV5-1 to TRBJ2-7; 7 bases in between match TRBD1. Via the germline V gene, CDR1 is SGHRS and CDR2 YFSETQ. Germline trimming amounts to 4 bases on V and 6 bases on J, with 10 as the count of junction bases outside the gene matches. The CDR3 contains 14 residues, cysteine and phenylalanine counted. Only the CDR3 part of the read is kept: 42 bases, read in frame from the first base.